The 29 T cell receptor beta chains below were found in one sample sequenced in a study of shared clonotypes between healthy human individuals. Sequencing was performed with immunoSEQ multiplex PCR; in TCRdb, only in-frame clones are kept and a portion is missing. This repertoire shows some 2,000,000 clones, 85% to 95% found once; its top ten account for more than 0.1%. The sample consisted of naive CD4+ T cells sorted from blood. Subset: CD45RA+ positively selected. The receptors stem from a man between 18 and 35 years old in good health.

The rearrangement links TRBV20-1 to TRBJ2-1; no definite D call. The germline V gene has CDR1 DFQATT and CDR2 SNEGSKA (reference sequence). CDR3 length: 11 residues. V lost 4 bases and J 8 bases, leaving 9 bases between the germline ends. This CDR3 is CSAIPWDEQFF. DNA of the CDR3: TGCAGTGCTATTCCGTGGGATGAGCAGTTCTTC.

As to this clone: Other DNA sequences in the same sample also yield this CDR3. The chain links TRBV18 to TRBJ2-7, with TRBD1 identical over 7 bases. The trim removed 3 bases at V and 6 bases at J, leaving 8 bases unmatched. The CDR3 is 14 residues long. Germline V gene data show CDR1 as KGHSH and CDR2 as LQKENI. CDR3 region: CASSPRQGEGEQYF. The DNA of the CDR3 is TGTGCCAGCTCACCTCGACAGGGAGAGGGCGAGCAGTACTTC.

The chain joins TRBV30 to TRBJ2-3; the D gene is possibly TRBD1 (6 bases). Germline CDR1 is GTSNPN and CDR2 is SVGIG (reference sequence). The CDR3 covers 12 residues. Trimming removed 5 bases from V and 0 bases from J, with 6 bases in between. The chain's CDR3 is CAWQGSTDTQYF. For the CDR3, the DNA is TGTGCCTGGCAGGGGAGCACAGATACGCAGTATTTT. Using reference TRBV30 and TRBJ2-3 for the parts outside the CDR3, the full variable domain is SQTIHQWPATLVQPVGSPLSLECTVEGTSNPNLYWYRQAAGRGLQLLFYSVGIGQISSEVPQNLSASRPQDRQFILSSKKLLLSDSGFYLCAWQGSTDTQYFGPGTRLTVL.

This chain joins TRBV7-2 and TRBJ2-3; 8 bases are a match to TRBD2. Germline V gene sequence: CDR1 SGHTA, CDR2 FQGNSA. Germline trimming cut 4 bases from V and 0 bases from J; bases unmatched to any gene: 6. CDR3 length equals 16 residues. CDR3 loop: CASSSPGRGSTDTQYF. The CDR3 nucleotides read TGTGCCAGCAGCTCGCCCGGGAGGGGGAGCACAGATACGCAGTATTTT. The complete variable domain, with remaining parts taken from reference TRBV7-2 and TRBJ2-3, reads GAGVSQSPSNKVTEKGKDVELRCDPISGHTALYWYRQSLGQGLEFLIYFQGNSAPDKSGLPSDRFSAERTGGSVSTLTIQRTQQEDSAVYLCASSSPGRGSTDTQYFGPGTRLTVL.

The rearrangement links TRBV2 to TRBJ2-7; D might be TRBD1 (5 bases). Trimming removed 7 bases from V and 2 bases from J, with 15 bases in between. CDR1 and CDR2 from the germline V gene are SNHLY and FYNNEI. CDR3 length: 14 residues. The CDR3 nucleotides read TGTGCCAGCAAAGTGTCCAGGGCCACCTACGAGCAGTACTTC. Translating it yields CASKVSRATYEQYF.

The rearrangement joins TRBV6-1 to TRBJ2-1, with no clear D. CDR3 length: 17 residues. V was clipped by 4 bases and J by 0 bases, with 16 bases between them. Germline CDR1 MNHNS, CDR2 SASEGT. This CDR3 reads CASSARRQESSYNEQFF. The CDR3 DNA is TGTGCCAGCAGTGCACGCAGGCAGGAAAGCTCCTACAATGAGCAGTTCTTC.

The chain carries TRBV6-6 and TRBJ2-3; D is possibly TRBD1 (6 bases). Germline lookup yields CDR1 MNHNY and CDR2 SVGAGI (reference sequence). V lost 0 bases, J lost 0 bases, and 7 bases lay in between. The CDR3 runs 15 residues. CDR3: CASSYSRGSTDTQYF. The CDR3 DNA follows: TGTGCCAGCAGTTACTCGAGGGGGAGCACAGATACGCAGTATTTT.

The chain's CDR3 is CASRVTGGFQETQYF. CDR3 nucleotides: TGTGCCAGCAGAGTGACAGGGGGATTCCAAGAGACCCAGTACTTC. V is TRBV6-5 and J is TRBJ2-5; TRBD1 aligns across 9 bases. The CDR3 is 15 residues long. Germline CDR1 reads MNHEY; CDR2 reads SVGAGI. With 6 bases clipped from V and 1 base from J, the junction kept 6 bases outside the gene matches.

The gene calls are TRBV6-1 and TRBJ1-5; D may be TRBD1 (6 bases). CDR3 length: 15 amino acids. Trimming shortened V by 7 bases and J by 2 bases, and 15 bases separated the two germline ends. The germline V gene has CDR1 MNHNS and CDR2 SASEGT. The CDR3 region is CASTFARTGNQPQHF. CDR3 sequence (DNA): TGTGCCAGCACCTTCGCTCGGACAGGCAATCAGCCCCAGCATTTT.

The sample holds a few counts of this clone. The gene calls are TRBV7-2 and TRBJ1-2; 8 nucleotides agree with TRBD1. The CDR3 extends over 15 amino acids. Germline assignment: CDR1 SGHTA and CDR2 FQGNSA. Germline trimming cut 5 bases from V and 0 bases from J; bases unmatched to any gene: 5. As DNA, the CDR3 is TGTGCCAGCAGCCCTCAGACAGGGGCTAACTATGGCTACACCTTC. Protein: CASSPQTGANYGYTF.

This clone has a single count. The rearrangement uses TRBV11-1 and TRBJ1-2; D is uncertain. V dropped 1 base and J dropped 4 bases, with 10 bases sitting between them. The V gene's germline CDR1 is SGHAT and CDR2 FQDESV (reference sequence). This CDR3 spans 14 amino acids. CDR3 in amino acids: CASSLGGVGYGYTF. The CDR3 DNA follows: TGTGCCAGCAGCTTAGGTGGGGTCGGCTATGGCTACACCTTC.

This clone appeared once. This CDR3 reads CASSLSGNEQFF. The CDR3 DNA reads as TGTGCCAGCAGCCTTAGCGGGAATGAGCAGTTCTTC. This chain links TRBV2 with TRBJ2-1; 7 bases agree with TRBD2. The CDR3 extends over 12 amino acids. Germline CDR1 SNHLY, CDR2 FYNNEI. The V and J ends lost 6 bases and 7 bases, in that order; junction bases with no gene match: 3.

The chain joins TRBV18 to TRBJ2-7; TRBD1 aligns across 8 bases. Germline-derived CDR1 and CDR2 are KGHSH and LQKENI. J gave up 0 bases and V 3 bases, and 1 base lay outside the gene matches. The CDR3 totals 14 residues. CDR3 region: CASSPGQASYEQYF. The CDR3 DNA reads as TGTGCCAGCTCACCGGGACAGGCCTCCTACGAGCAGTACTTC.

The J gene is TRBJ2-3, the V gene TRBV5-1, with a possible D match to TRBD1 (6 bases). The V end was cut by 0 bases, the J end by 6 bases, with 14 bases between. Germline values: CDR1 SGHRS, CDR2 YFSETQ. The CDR3 covers 15 residues. CDR3 DNA: TGCGCCAGCAGCTTGGCGGGGACATCCCAGGATACGCAGTATTTT. This sequence encodes CASSLAGTSQDTQYF.

The chain couples TRBV6-1 to TRBJ2-7; D unresolved. Germline assignment: CDR1 MNHNS and CDR2 SASEGT. The CDR3 covers 16 residues. Deletions cut 2 bases from V and 0 bases from J, with 14 bases between. The CDR3 loop is CASSEPFNLYSYEQYF. The DNA of the CDR3 is TGTGCCAGCAGTGAACCCTTCAACTTGTACTCCTACGAGCAGTACTTC.

In this sample, this clone turned up once. The chain recombines TRBV6-5 with TRBJ1-6, with D unclear. Germline CDR1 reads MNHEY; CDR2 reads SVGAGI. The CDR3 spans 16 residues. V was pared by 4 bases and J by 0 bases, with 10 bases between. The CDR3 region is CASSWSHSSYNSPLHF. DNA of the CDR3: TGTGCCAGCAGTTGGAGCCACAGCTCCTATAATTCACCCCTCCACTTT.

On this clone: An end of the junction differs from the germline gene, which may be a read error. Other DNA sequences within the sample encode an identical CDR3. The chain uses TRBV7-7 and TRBJ2-1, with 9 bases lining up with TRBD2. Germline values: CDR1 SSHAT, CDR2 FNYEAQ (reference sequence). The length of the CDR3 is 13 residues. The chain's CDR3 is CASSRLADNEQFF. The CDR3 nucleotides read TGTGCTAGCAGCCGACTAGCGGACAATGAGCAGTTCTTC.

The V call is TRBV19, the J call TRBJ2-7; D is ambiguous. Germline assignment: CDR1 LNHDA and CDR2 SQIVND (reference sequence). The CDR3 is 12 residues long. Trimming took 3 bases from V and 5 from J, leaving 8 bases between them. Here the CDR3 reads CASSIRVNEQYF. CDR3 nucleotides: TGTGCCAGTAGTATTAGGGTGAACGAGCAGTACTTC.

V is TRBV9 and J is TRBJ2-7; no definite D call. Per germline, CDR1 SGDLS and CDR2 YYNGEE. The V gene lost 0 bases and the J gene lost 3 bases, with 7 bases spanning the gap. This CDR3 has 13 amino acids. CDR3 in amino acids: CASSVAANYEQYF. The DNA of the CDR3 is TGTGCCAGCAGCGTAGCGGCTAACTACGAGCAGTACTTC.

The chain recombines TRBV5-8 with TRBJ2-7, with D perhaps assigned TRBD1 or TRBD2 (5 bases each). Trimming stripped 8 bases from V and 0 bases from J, with 18 bases between. The CDR3 is 15 residues long. Germline V gene lookup returns CDR1 SGHTS and CDR2 YDEGEE. CDR3 coding DNA: TGTGCCAGTAAGTTTCCGGGGCTTAGCTCCTACGAGCAGTACTTC. Residues: CASKFPGLSSYEQYF. Variable domain in full (rest from reference TRBV5-8 and TRBJ2-7): EAGVTQSPTHLIKTRGQQATLRCSPISGHTSVYWYQQALGLGLQFLLWYDEGEERNRGNFPPRFSGRQFPNYSSELNVNALELEDSALYLCASKFPGLSSYEQYFGPGTRLTVT.

This clone was seen only once. J is TRBJ2-7 and V is TRBV6-6; tentatively, D is TRBD1 or TRBD2 (6 bases each). V lost 10 bases to trimming and J lost 1 base, with 20 bases between them. The germline V gene has CDR1 MNHNY and CDR2 SVGAGI (reference sequence). This CDR3 is 15 amino acids long. CDR3 protein: CATLGGGGASYEQYF. CDR3 nucleotide sequence: TGTGCCACCCTTGGGGGCGGAGGGGCATCCTACGAGCAGTACTTC.

The rearrangement uses TRBV6-1 and TRBJ1-4; 7 bases agree with TRBD1. Germline CDR1 and CDR2: MNHNS and SASEGT. The V and J ends lost 3 bases and 10 bases, in that order; junction bases with no gene match: 8. The CDR3 is 14 amino acids. For the CDR3, the DNA is TGTGCCAGCAGTGACCTGGACAGGACTGCAAAACTGTTTTTT. Translated, it gives CASSDLDRTAKLFF.

Remarks on this clone: The identical CDR3 is also encoded by other nucleotide sequences in the sample. The chain combines TRBV2 with TRBJ2-5; a weak D match, TRBD1 (6 bases). Germline V gene lookup returns CDR1 SNHLY and CDR2 FYNNEI. This CDR3 is built from 14 residues. V lost 3 bases to trimming and J lost 1 base, with 9 bases between them. This CDR3 reads CASSDWGRQETQYF. CDR3 coding DNA: TGTGCCAGCAGTGACTGGGGGCGCCAAGAGACCCAGTACTTC.

The chain links TRBV6-1 to TRBJ2-7; a weak D match, TRBD2 (6 bases). With 4 bases removed from V and 6 bases from J, the gap between germline ends came to 13 bases. The CDR3 consists of 13 residues. Germline V CDR1 and CDR2: MNHNS, SASEGT. CDR3 region: CASSGEVGFEQYF. The CDR3 coding sequence is TGTGCCAGCAGTGGGGAGGTAGGGTTCGAGCAGTACTTC.

The CDR3 here is CASSAQGLNTEAFF. The CDR3 region has the DNA TGCGCCAGCAGCGCCCAGGGGCTTAACACTGAAGCTTTCTTT. V is TRBV5-1 and J is TRBJ1-1; tentative D call: TRBD1 (6 bases). The V gene lost 4 bases and the J gene lost 2 bases, with 12 bases spanning the gap. CDR1 and CDR2 from the germline V gene are SGHRS and YFSETQ. There are 14 residues in the CDR3. The full variable domain, with the rest looked up from reference TRBV5-1 and TRBJ1-1, is KAGVTQTPRYLIKTRGQQVTLSCSPISGHRSVSWYQQTPGQGLQFLFEYFSETQRNKGNFPGRFSGRQFSNSRSEMNVSTLELGDSALYLCASSAQGLNTEAFFGQGTRLTVV.

This clone was detected only once. The CDR3 loop is CASSPGETGSYEQYF. CDR3 in DNA: TGTGCCAGCTCACCAGGGGAGACAGGGTCCTACGAGCAGTACTTC. This chain connects TRBV18 to TRBJ2-7; 7 positions agree with TRBD1. This CDR3 spans 15 amino acids. The junction had 5 bases not matched to a gene; V was cut back by 2 bases and J by 1 base. The V gene's germline CDR1 is KGHSH and CDR2 LQKENI.

This chain joins TRBV5-1 and TRBJ2-3; D remains unclear. Trimming removed 0 bases at V and 0 bases at J, with 11 bases between. The CDR3 covers 16 residues. Germline CDR1 reads SGHRS; CDR2 reads YFSETQ. In DNA, the CDR3 is TGCGCCAGCAGCTTGGGCCTCGGCGGCAGCACAGATACGCAGTATTTT. Amino acid sequence: CASSLGLGGSTDTQYF.

The J gene is TRBJ2-3, the V gene TRBV18; no clear D gene. Per germline, CDR1 KGHSH and CDR2 LQKENI. Trimming took 4 bases from V and 2 from J, leaving 13 bases between them. This CDR3 comprises 15 residues. Here the CDR3 reads CASSRAELNTDTQYF. The DNA for the CDR3 is TGTGCCAGCTCACGGGCAGAACTCAACACAGATACGCAGTATTTT.

The rearrangement links TRBV18 to TRBJ1-1; no reliable D call. Germline CDR1 and CDR2: KGHSH and LQKENI. Trimming removed 8 bases from V and 1 base from J, with 14 bases in between. CDR3 length equals 14 residues. This CDR3 reads CASREGTANTEAFF. CDR3 nucleotide sequence: TGTGCCAGCCGTGAAGGCACTGCGAACACTGAAGCTTTCTTT.